This is a list of T cell receptor beta chains from one sample in a study of identical twins. In TCRdb, the 5' RACE reads were re-called with MiXCR into one record per CDR3 protein. The sample consists of 650,000 to 800,000 distinct CDR3 sequences, over 8.5% of them appearing once. The sample was also linked to a second study, of yellow fever vaccine responses in identical twins.

Source material: PBMCs. These receptors were obtained from a woman between 18 and 29 years old in good health. The CDR3 runs from the conserved cysteine through the conserved F or W. The D gene is left open where the match is weak. A clone size is listed for some rows: how often the clone was seen (once, few, many), or a class if it is expanded.

J gene: TRBJ2-3
clone size: NA
CDR3 length: 16
D gene: TRBD2
V gene: TRBV28
CDR3 DNA: TGTGCCAGCAGTCCGGCTAGCGGGAGGGCCTTAGATACGCAGTATTTT
CDR3 protein: CASSPASGRALDTQYF

J gene: TRBJ2-7
clone size: few
CDR3 length: 15
D gene: NA
V gene: TRBV11-2
CDR3 DNA: TGTGCCAGCAGCTTAGATCCCAGCCAGCCCTACGAGCAGTACTTC
CDR3 protein: CASSLDPSQPYEQYF

J gene: TRBJ2-7
clone size: NA
CDR3 length: 14
D gene: NA
V gene: TRBV19
CDR3 DNA: TGTGCCGTTGGGAGCAGGGAGGTCTCCTACGAGCAGTACTTC
CDR3 protein: CAVGSREVSYEQYF

J gene: TRBJ2-7
clone size: many
CDR3 length: 15
D gene: NA
V gene: TRBV12-3/TRBV12-4
CDR3 DNA: TGTGCCAGCAGTCTACCAGGGGCACGGAACTACGAGCAGTACTTC
CDR3 protein: CASSLPGARNYEQYF

J gene: TRBJ2-7
clone size: NA
CDR3 length: 20
D gene: TRBD1
V gene: TRBV11-1
CDR3 DNA: TGTGCCAGCAGCTTAGCCCCCGGGACAGGGCGATTCTTAAGCTCCTACGAGCAGTACTTC
CDR3 protein: CASSLAPGTGRFLSSYEQYF

J gene: TRBJ2-5
clone size: NA
CDR3 length: 14
D gene: NA
V gene: TRBV7-7
CDR3 DNA: TGTGCTAGCAGCTCCCAGACAGGTCAAGAGACCCAGTACTTC
CDR3 protein: CASSSQTGQETQYF

J gene: TRBJ1-5
clone size: many
CDR3 length: 14
D gene: TRBD1
V gene: TRBV15
CDR3 DNA: TGTGCCACCAGCAGAGAACAGGGGAATCAGCCCCAGCATTTT
CDR3 protein: CATSREQGNQPQHF

J gene: TRBJ2-5
clone size: few
CDR3 length: 15
D gene: TRBD2
V gene: TRBV20-1
CDR3 DNA: TGCAGTGCTAGAGAAGTGGGTAGCGGGAAAGAGACCCAGTACTTC
CDR3 protein: CSAREVGSGKETQYF

J gene: TRBJ2-2
clone size: NA
CDR3 length: 16
D gene: TRBD2
V gene: TRBV7-9
CDR3 DNA: TGTGCCAGCAGCCCCGGGCGGGGGACGAACACCGGGGAGCTGTTTTTT
CDR3 protein: CASSPGRGTNTGELFF

J gene: TRBJ2-6
clone size: NA
CDR3 length: 15
D gene: TRBD2
V gene: TRBV6-1
CDR3 DNA: TGTGCCAGCACCGGCGGGAGCTCTGGGGCCAACGTCCTGACTTTC
CDR3 protein: CASTGGSSGANVLTF

J gene: TRBJ2-7
clone size: few
CDR3 length: 15
D gene: TRBD1
V gene: TRBV2
CDR3 DNA: TGTGCCAGCAGGGCTCCGGGACAGGGGGCCTACGAGCAGTACTTC
CDR3 protein: CASRAPGQGAYEQYF

J gene: TRBJ1-5
clone size: NA
CDR3 length: 14
D gene: NA
V gene: TRBV2
CDR3 DNA: TGTGCCAGCAGTAGGGGGAATAGCAATCAGCCCCAGCATTTT
CDR3 protein: CASSRGNSNQPQHF

J gene: TRBJ2-3
clone size: few
CDR3 length: 16
D gene: NA
V gene: TRBV19
CDR3 DNA: TGTGCCAGTAGTCGCCGGACGTCCGCGGGCACAGATACGCAGTATTTT
CDR3 protein: CASSRRTSAGTDTQYF

J gene: TRBJ2-7
clone size: few
CDR3 length: 13
D gene: NA
V gene: TRBV4-3
CDR3 DNA: TGCGCCAGCAGCCCAACCACCTTAGGTGAGCAGTACTTC
CDR3 protein: CASSPTTLGEQYF

J gene: TRBJ2-2
clone size: many
CDR3 length: 14
D gene: TRBD1
V gene: TRBV20-1
CDR3 DNA: TGCAGTGCCCTCGGTAGGGGGCCGACCGGGGAGCTGTTTTTT
CDR3 protein: CSALGRGPTGELFF

J gene: TRBJ1-4
clone size: few
CDR3 length: 16
D gene: TRBD1
V gene: TRBV5-1
CDR3 DNA: TGCGCCAGCAGCTTGGCGGGGACAGGGTTAAGCGAAAAACTGTTTTTT
CDR3 protein: CASSLAGTGLSEKLFF

J gene: TRBJ2-1
clone size: few
CDR3 length: 14
D gene: TRBD2
V gene: TRBV6-1
CDR3 DNA: TGTGCCATCTCCTGGGAGGGGTCCTACAATGAGCAGTTCTTC
CDR3 protein: CAISWEGSYNEQFF

J gene: TRBJ2-1
clone size: NA
CDR3 length: 16
D gene: TRBD2
V gene: TRBV3-1
CDR3 DNA: TGTGCCAGCAGCCAAGAAGGGGCTAGCGGGAGGGCCCCGCAGTTCTTC
CDR3 protein: CASSQEGASGRAPQFF

J gene: TRBJ2-5
clone size: NA
CDR3 length: 14
D gene: TRBD1
V gene: TRBV11-2
CDR3 DNA: TGTGCCAGCAGGAACAGGGGGCAGTTGGGGACCCAGTACTTC
CDR3 protein: CASRNRGQLGTQYF

J gene: TRBJ1-1
clone size: NA
CDR3 length: 13
D gene: NA
V gene: TRBV6-6
CDR3 DNA: TGTGCCAGCATTTGGCAAATGAACACTGAAGCTTTCTTT
CDR3 protein: CASIWQMNTEAFF

J gene: TRBJ2-1
clone size: few
CDR3 length: 13
D gene: NA
V gene: TRBV20-1
CDR3 DNA: TGCAGTGCTAGATCGACGGCTATCGGTGAGCAGTTCTTC
CDR3 protein: CSARSTAIGEQFF

J gene: TRBJ2-3
clone size: many
CDR3 length: 14
D gene: NA
V gene: TRBV10-2
CDR3 DNA: TGCGCCAGCAGTGCGAGGGGTAGCACAGATACGCAGTATTTT
CDR3 protein: CASSARGSTDTQYF

J gene: TRBJ1-2
clone size: few
CDR3 length: 18
D gene: NA
V gene: TRBV6-1
CDR3 DNA: TGTGCCAGCAGTGAACAGAAAATCACGCGGGGGGGCAACTATGGCTACACCTTC
CDR3 protein: CASSEQKITRGGNYGYTF